The rows below give T cell receptor beta chains drawn from one sample of a study of PD-1 blockade in classical Hodgkin lymphoma. Here immunoSEQ multiplex PCR was the method, and the copy in TCRdb shows in-frame clones only, minus some. The sample holds tens of thousands of clones; approximately 88% are singletons and the top ten take roughly a fifth. The specimen was peripheral blood mononuclear cells (PBMCs), collected at baseline. The receptor source for this set is a human donor with classical Hodgkin lymphoma. Both conserved end residues are part of each CDR3. D genes are given only for firm matches. Clone size is shown for a subset of rows, as once, few, many or a class of expanded clone.

d_gene	v_gene	abundance	j_gene	len	CDR3aa	CDR3nt
-	TRBV7-2	-	TRBJ2-7	13	CASSLDRALEQYF	TGTGCCAGCAGCTTAGACAGGGCGCTCGAGCAGTACTTC
-	TRBV9	-	TRBJ1-1	13	CASSVSGATEAFF	TGTGCCAGCAGCGTGTCGGGGGCCACTGAAGCTTTCTTT
TRBD2	TRBV28	-	TRBJ2-3	17	CASSPNLAGGFRDTQYF	TGTGCCAGCAGTCCAAATCTAGCGGGGGGGTTCAGGGATACGCAGTATTTT
-	TRBV7-2	-	TRBJ1-2	13	CASSLGGHYGYTF	TGTGCCAGCAGCTTAGGCGGACACTATGGCTACACCTTC
-	TRBV28	once	TRBJ2-7	13	CASSSNRIYEQYF	TGTGCCAGCAGTTCTAACAGGATCTACGAGCAGTACTTC
-	TRBV30	-	TRBJ1-1	13	CAWSVTVNTEAFF	TGTGCCTGGAGTGTGACGGTGAACACTGAAGCTTTCTTT
-	TRBV6-1	-	TRBJ1-2	16	CASSEFVGNINYGYTF	TGTGCCAGCAGTGAATTTGTGGGGAATATCAACTATGGCTACACCTTC
-	TRBV28	-	TRBJ1-2	15	CASSSPRGGGYGYTF	TGTGCCAGCAGTTCCCCGAGGGGAGGGGGCTATGGCTACACCTTC
-	TRBV11-2	-	TRBJ2-5	14	CASSLRDGPETQYF	TGTGCCAGCAGCCTACGGGACGGCCCAGAGACCCAGTACTTC
TRBD1	TRBV7-2	-	TRBJ2-3	15	CASSSRTGVTDTQYF	TGTGCCAGCAGCTCTCGGACAGGGGTGACAGATACGCAGTATTTT
-	TRBV19	once	TRBJ1-2	14	CASSIVGQSGGYTF	TGTGCCAGTAGTATAGTCGGCCAGTCGGGTGGCTACACCTTC
-	TRBV7-9	once	TRBJ1-4	15	CASSERQATNEKLFF	TGTGCCAGCAGCGAAAGACAGGCAACTAATGAAAAACTGTTTTTT
-	TRBV2	-	TRBJ2-3	14	CASIWRQVTDTQYF	TGTGCCAGCATTTGGAGACAGGTAACAGATACGCAGTATTTT
-	TRBV27	-	TRBJ1-2	15	CASSWSGNPNYGYTF	TGTGCCAGCAGTTGGAGTGGGAACCCTAACTATGGCTACACCTTC
-	TRBV11-2	few	TRBJ1-3	17	CASSLGPSENSGNTIYF	TGTGCCAGCAGCTTAGGTCCTTCGGAGAACTCTGGAAACACCATATATTTT
-	TRBV14	-	TRBJ1-1	16	CASSQDLGLLNTEAFF	TGTGCCAGCAGCCAAGATTTGGGACTCTTGAACACTGAAGCTTTCTTT
-	TRBV4-3	once	TRBJ2-3	15	CASILRVWVTDTQYF	TGCGCCAGCATCTTAAGAGTCTGGGTAACAGATACGCAGTATTTT
-	TRBV5-1	-	TRBJ1-1	14	CASSRLSQNTEAFF	TGCGCCAGCAGCCGGCTATCACAGAACACTGAAGCTTTCTTT
-	TRBV11-3	once	TRBJ1-1	13	CASSRDGSTEAFF	TGTGCCAGCAGCCGTGACGGGAGCACTGAAGCTTTCTTT
TRBD1	TRBV14	-	TRBJ2-5	15	CASSVNRGRGETQYF	TGTGCCAGCAGCGTAAACAGGGGGCGCGGAGAGACCCAGTACTTC
TRBD2	TRBV19	-	TRBJ2-1	17	CASRTGQPGLAGTEQFF	TGTGCCAGTAGAACGGGACAGCCCGGACTAGCGGGAACTGAGCAGTTCTTC
TRBD1	TRBV11-1	-	TRBJ2-7	15	CASSFQQGWAYEQYF	TGTGCCAGCAGCTTTCAACAGGGGTGGGCCTACGAGCAGTACTTC
-	TRBV5-1	-	TRBJ1-1	13	CASREPTGREAFF	TGCGCCAGCAGGGAGCCCACAGGGCGTGAAGCTTTCTTT
-	TRBV27	few	TRBJ1-2	14	CASRLRGSNYGYTF	TGTGCCAGCAGACTGAGGGGCAGTAACTATGGCTACACCTTC
TRBD1	TRBV18	-	TRBJ1-4	15	CASSPSTGYKEKLFF	TGTGCCAGCTCACCCTCGACAGGGTATAAGGAAAAACTGTTTTTT
-	TRBV5-8	-	TRBJ2-1	18	CASSPASGSSKSYNEQFF	TGTGCCAGCAGCCCGGCCAGTGGGTCGAGCAAGTCCTACAATGAGCAGTTCTTC
TRBD2	TRBV7-2	once	TRBJ2-4	15	CASSLSGSGRPPPDF	TGTGCCAGCAGCTTAAGCGGTAGCGGGAGACCCCCCCCGGACTTC
-	TRBV7-6	few	TRBJ2-5	13	CASSRTGSETQYF	TGTGCCAGCAGCCGTACAGGGTCCGAGACCCAGTACTTC
-	TRBV5-5	many	TRBJ1-5	15	CASSLVGYSNQPQHF	TGTGCCAGCAGCTTGGTTGGGTATAGCAATCAGCCCCAGCATTTT
-	TRBV10-1	-	TRBJ2-1	13	CASSVGPRDEQFF	TGCGCCAGCAGTGTAGGGCCGAGGGATGAGCAGTTCTTC
-	TRBV5-1	-	TRBJ1-1	13	CASSLDRVDEAFF	TGCGCCAGCAGCTTGGACAGGGTTGATGAAGCTTTCTTT
TRBD1	TRBV5-1	few	TRBJ2-7	14	CASSLTGTAYEQYF	TGCGCCAGCAGCTTGACCGGGACAGCCTACGAGCAGTACTTC
-	TRBV5-5	-	TRBJ1-2	14	CASSIAGSNYGYTF	TGTGCCAGCAGCATCGCGGGGTCTAACTATGGCTACACCTTC
-	TRBV2	few	TRBJ2-3	12	CASSVIGDTQYF	TGTGCCAGCTCGGTCATAGGTGATACGCAGTATTTT
-	TRBV19	-	TRBJ1-1	14	CASSIDRTNTEAFF	TGTGCCAGTAGTATCGACAGAACCAACACTGAAGCTTTCTTT
-	TRBV29-1	-	TRBJ2-3	10	CSVWTPLQYF	TGCAGCGTATGGACACCCCTACAGTATTTT
TRBD1	TRBV7-9	once	TRBJ1-3	16	CASSPQDREAGNTIYF	TGTGCCAGCAGCCCTCAGGACAGGGAGGCTGGAAACACCATATATTTT
-	TRBV7-2	-	TRBJ1-5	14	CASSVDGHNQPQHF	TGTGCCAGCAGCGTGGACGGTCACAATCAGCCCCAGCATTTT
-	TRBV9	-	TRBJ1-3	16	CASSAKVRESGNTIYF	TGTGCCAGCAGCGCCAAGGTGCGGGAGTCGGGAAACACCATATATTTT
-	TRBV27	-	TRBJ2-2	15	CASSSSTWHTGELFF	TGTGCCAGCAGTTCGTCCACGTGGCACACCGGGGAGCTGTTTTTT
TRBD1	TRBV29-1	-	TRBJ2-2	14	CSGRGTGGPGELFF	TGCAGCGGACGAGGGACAGGGGGACCCGGGGAGCTGTTTTTT
-	TRBV7-9	-	TRBJ2-7	18	CASSLAFGTPGNRYEQYF	TGTGCCAGCAGCTTAGCATTTGGGACACCTGGGAATAGGTACGAGCAGTACTTC
TRBD2	TRBV6-5	-	TRBJ2-7	15	CASSPLAGVLSEQYF	TGTGCCAGCAGCCCACTAGCGGGAGTTCTAAGTGAGCAGTACTTC